This T cell receptor beta chain was documented in a study of vaccination effects on CD4 cells after COVID-19. Study at large: Samples gathered post-vaccine arrived a median of 72 days past the second dose.

CDR3 length: 14 residues. CDR1 and CDR2 (germline): WNHNN, SYGVQD (reference sequence). The V gene lost 3 bases and the J gene lost 6 bases, with 12 bases spanning the gap. This clone appeared a few times. The antigen is not known. In the ViraFEST assay, antigen-specific CD4+ clonotypes were identified by expansion after peptide-pool stimulation. Upon completion of more than 9 days in culture, CD4+ T cells were isolated. Each participant was administered two doses of either the BNT162b2 or the mRNA-1273 vaccine. According to the study, vaccine recipients showed no prior SARS-CoV-2 infection and negative nucleocapsid antibodies. Study-wide findings and caveats: Clones from infection and from vaccination both contracted markedly late after vaccination.

Sequencing was performed with immunoSEQ multiplex PCR; in TCRdb, only in-frame clones are kept and a portion is missing. The table has almost 70,000 clones, about 74% seen once. V and J are TRBV10-1 and TRBJ2-1, with D perhaps assigned TRBD1 or TRBD2 (5 bases each). The sequence was collected from a human donor who received a COVID-19 vaccine. The starting material was CD4+ T cells from PBMCs cultured with HCoV-229E spike peptides, obtained after COVID-19 vaccination. For the CDR3, the DNA is TGCGCCAGCAGTGAAGTCCAGGGAGTCAATGAGCAGTTCTTC. Translation gives CASSEVQGVNEQFF.